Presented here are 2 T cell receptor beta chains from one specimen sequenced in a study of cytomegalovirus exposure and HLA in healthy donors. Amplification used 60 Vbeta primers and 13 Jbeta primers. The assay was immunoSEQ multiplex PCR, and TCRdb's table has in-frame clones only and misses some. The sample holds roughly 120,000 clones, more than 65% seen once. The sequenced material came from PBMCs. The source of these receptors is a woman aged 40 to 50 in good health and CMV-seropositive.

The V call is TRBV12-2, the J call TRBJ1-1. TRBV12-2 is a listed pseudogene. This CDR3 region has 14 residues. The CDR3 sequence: CASRFGIGGTEAFF. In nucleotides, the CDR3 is TGTGCAAGTCGCTTCGGCATCGGGGGGACTGAAGCTTTCTTT.

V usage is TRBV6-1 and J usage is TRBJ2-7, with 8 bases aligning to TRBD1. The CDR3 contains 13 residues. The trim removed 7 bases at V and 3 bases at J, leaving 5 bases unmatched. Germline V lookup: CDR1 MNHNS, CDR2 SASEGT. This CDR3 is CASKARGLYEQYF. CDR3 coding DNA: TGTGCCAGCAAAGCCAGGGGGCTCTACGAGCAGTACTTC.